This T cell receptor beta chain was recorded in a study of T cell clonality in common variable immunodeficiency. Study-wide findings and caveats: In common variable immunodeficiency, TCR beta chains reportedly carried fewer deletions and N-nucleotide insertions. CVID subjects had higher TCRbeta clonality than healthy controls, most marked in about a third.

The protocol was immunoSEQ multiplex PCR, while the TCRdb copy is restricted to in-frame clones and leaves out a portion. This sample carries 15,000 to 20,000 clones, none of them present only once. Germline CDR1 is SNHLY and CDR2 is FYNNEI. CDR3 length equals 16 residues. V was pared by 6 bases and J by 2 bases, with 10 bases of the junction left unmatched. Notes on this clone: Its antigen remains unidentified. The CDR3 end falls 3 residues outside the read, so it is completed with the germline J gene.

The V call is TRBV2, the J call TRBJ1-5; 7 bases fit TRBD1. The sequence derives from a human donor with common variable immunodeficiency. The sequenced sample consisted of peripheral blood mononuclear cells. The part of the CDR3 DNA that was read is TGTGCCAGCAGCCAAGGCTGGGACAGTCGCAATCAGCCC. This gives the protein CASSQGWDSRNQP. The whole CDR3 region reads CASSQGWDSRNQPQHF.